This T cell receptor beta chain was recorded in a study of shared clonotypes between healthy human individuals. Turning to the study itself: Used for every donor were three CD4 naive, three CD4 memory, two CD8 naive and one CD8 memory plate. Study conclusions and caveats: The naive CD4 repertoires of a few donors were compared, and around 5.1% of clonotypes were shared.

Points on this clone: Its antigen is unknown.

A deep-level run was used for the assay. Sequencing was performed with immunoSEQ multiplex PCR; in TCRdb, only in-frame clones are kept and a portion is missing. This sample carries around 650,000 clones, around 96% of them seen once, and the ten largest clones take roughly 0.1%. CD45RO-negative cells were positively selected for CCR7, leaving out terminally differentiated effector memory CD45RA+ cells. CDR1 is SEHNR and CDR2 is FQNEAQ in the germline V gene (reference sequence). Trimming took 4 bases from V and 12 from J, leaving 10 bases between them. The CDR3 has 11 amino acids. The sample was naive CD8+ T cells sorted from blood. The rearrangement joins TRBV7-9 to TRBJ2-1; D gene uncertain. The receptor comes from a woman aged 30 to 39 in good health. CDR3 in amino acids: CASSSFYGQFF. The CDR3 bases are TGTGCCAGCAGCTCCTTTTATGGGCAGTTCTTC.